Listed below are T cell receptor beta chains from one sample, sequenced in a study of OX40 agonist ivuxolimab in advanced cancers. Clones were read by immunoSEQ multiplex PCR, and TCRdb kept only the in-frame ones, dropping some. Of more than 95,000 clones listed, roughly nine tenths were seen once; the top ten hold around 0.32%. The sample consisted of CD4+ or CD8+ T cells sorted from blood, taken in a trial of the OX40 agonist ivuxolimab. All receptors derive from an adult with an advanced solid tumor such as melanoma, head and neck, liver or kidney cancer. The CDR3 runs from the conserved cysteine through the conserved F or W. The order of the fields is D gene, V gene, J gene, clone size, CDR3 DNA, CDR3 protein. A D gene is named only where the DNA matches it firmly. Rows may omit the clone size; those that give it use once, few, many or a size class.

D: TRBD2
V: TRBV4-1
J: TRBJ2-2
size: -
DNA: TGCGCCAGCAGCCCTATTAGCGGGAGGACGAACACCGGGGAGCTGTTTTTT
CDR3: CASSPISGRTNTGELFF

D: TRBD2
V: TRBV19
J: TRBJ2-1
size: -
DNA: TGTGCCAGTAGTGGAGGGCTAGCGGCTTTCGATGAGCAGTTCTTC
CDR3: CASSGGLAAFDEQFF

D: -
V: TRBV7-9
J: TRBJ1-1
size: -
DNA: TGTGCCAGCAGCTTAGCCCCACGGAACACTGAAGCTTTCTTT
CDR3: CASSLAPRNTEAFF

D: -
V: TRBV15
J: TRBJ2-1
size: -
DNA: TGTGCCACCAGCAGTGTGCAGGCGTACAATGAGCAGTTCTTC
CDR3: CATSSVQAYNEQFF

D: TRBD1
V: TRBV28
J: TRBJ1-5
size: -
DNA: TGTGCCAGCAGTAAAACAGGGGGCTTTGTTCAGCCCCAGCATTTT
CDR3: CASSKTGGFVQPQHF

D: -
V: TRBV15
J: TRBJ2-2
size: -
DNA: TGTGCCACCAGCAGGGGGGACGGGGCCGGGGAGCTGTTTTTT
CDR3: CATSRGDGAGELFF

D: TRBD1
V: TRBV28
J: TRBJ1-5
size: once
DNA: TGTGCCAGCAGTTTAAGGACAGGGAGTTGGACCCAGCATTTT
CDR3: CASSLRTGSWTQHF

D: -
V: TRBV11-3
J: TRBJ2-5
size: -
DNA: TGTGCCAGCAGCTTGAACTGGGGAGAGACCCAGTACTTC
CDR3: CASSLNWGETQYF

D: TRBD1
V: TRBV7-2
J: TRBJ2-7
size: -
DNA: TGTGCCAGCAGCTTAGGAGGCACAGGGGGCGACTACGAGCAGTACTTC
CDR3: CASSLGGTGGDYEQYF

D: TRBD1
V: TRBV23-1
J: TRBJ2-7
size: -
DNA: TGCGCCAGCACTCACAAGGCAAGGGACAGGTGCCCCTACGAGCAGTACTTC
CDR3: CASTHKARDRCPYEQYF

D: -
V: TRBV28
J: TRBJ1-2
size: -
DNA: TGTGCCAGTTGGACAGCCCCTAGCTATGGCTACACCTTC
CDR3: CASWTAPSYGYTF

D: TRBD1
V: TRBV28
J: TRBJ2-5
size: -
DNA: TGTGCCAGCAGCCCATCTATCCCGGGACAGGGGAGTCGGGGTGAGACCCAGTACTTC
CDR3: CASSPSIPGQGSRGETQYF

D: -
V: TRBV6-6
J: TRBJ2-1
size: -
DNA: TGTGCCAGCAGTTACTCTTTGTTGCCGTTCTTC
CDR3: CASSYSLLPFF

D: -
V: TRBV25-1
J: TRBJ1-1
size: -
DNA: TGTGCCAGCAGCCCCGGGAGGGTCAGAAACACTGAAGCTTTCTTT
CDR3: CASSPGRVRNTEAFF

D: TRBD1
V: TRBV19
J: TRBJ2-7
size: -
DNA: TGTGCCAGTAATTACAGGGGCGGATACGAGCAGTACTTC
CDR3: CASNYRGGYEQYF

D: -
V: TRBV9
J: TRBJ2-1
size: -
DNA: TGTGCCAGCAGCGTAGCTCAAGTCTCCTACAATGAGCAGTTCTTC
CDR3: CASSVAQVSYNEQFF

D: -
V: TRBV6-5
J: TRBJ1-1
size: -
DNA: TGTGCCAGCAGTTATCTAGGGATTTCTGCTGGAGCTTTCTTT
CDR3: CASSYLGISAGAFF

D: TRBD1
V: TRBV5-1
J: TRBJ2-3
size: -
DNA: TGCGCCAGCAGCGCCTCCGGGACAGGTGATACGCAGTATTTT
CDR3: CASSASGTGDTQYF

D: -
V: TRBV6-1
J: TRBJ1-2
size: -
DNA: TGTGCCAGCAGACAGGCCGGGTATGGCTACACCTTC
CDR3: CASRQAGYGYTF

D: -
V: TRBV7-2
J: TRBJ1-5
size: -
DNA: TGTGCCAGCAGCTTAGACAGCAATCAGCCCCAGCATTTT
CDR3: CASSLDSNQPQHF

D: TRBD1
V: TRBV5-4
J: TRBJ2-3
size: -
DNA: TGTGCCAGCAGGACCGGGACAGGGCAACTTAGCACAGATACGCAGTATTTT
CDR3: CASRTGTGQLSTDTQYF

D: -
V: TRBV9
J: TRBJ1-2
size: -
DNA: TGTGCCAGCAGCGTCCGGGACACTCTCGGCTACACCTTC
CDR3: CASSVRDTLGYTF

D: TRBD1
V: TRBV5-6
J: TRBJ2-7
size: -
DNA: TGTGCCAGCAGCTTCGGGACAGGGGTTTACGAGCAGTACTTC
CDR3: CASSFGTGVYEQYF

D: -
V: TRBV19
J: TRBJ2-7
size: -
DNA: TGTGCCAGTAGTTTCATTCGGTCGGGCGAGCAGTACTTC
CDR3: CASSFIRSGEQYF

D: TRBD1
V: TRBV12-5
J: TRBJ1-5
size: -
DNA: TGTGCTAGTGGCGGCGGACAGGGAAAAGGCCAGCCCCAGCATTTT
CDR3: CASGGGQGKGQPQHF

D: -
V: TRBV5-5
J: TRBJ2-7
size: -
DNA: TGTGCCAGCAGCTTGAGGTCAGTGGGGAGATACGAGCAGTACTTC
CDR3: CASSLRSVGRYEQYF

D: TRBD2
V: TRBV6-1
J: TRBJ2-1
size: -
DNA: TGTGCCAGCAGTGAGGCCCTACTAGCGGGAGGGGGGTCCGATGAGCAGTTCTTC
CDR3: CASSEALLAGGGSDEQFF

D: -
V: TRBV5-4
J: TRBJ2-3
size: -
DNA: TGTGCCAGCAGCTTGGGGATTGGGAGGACAGATACGCAGTATTTT
CDR3: CASSLGIGRTDTQYF

D: -
V: TRBV5-1
J: TRBJ2-2
size: -
DNA: TGCGCCAGCAGCTTCGCGGGTCAGACGAGCGGGGAGCTGTTTTTT
CDR3: CASSFAGQTSGELFF

D: TRBD2
V: TRBV9
J: TRBJ2-1
size: once
DNA: TGTGCCAGCAGCGTAGTTGCGGGAGCCTACAATGAGCAGTTCTTC
CDR3: CASSVVAGAYNEQFF

D: -
V: TRBV7-2
J: TRBJ2-7
size: -
DNA: TGTGCCAGCAGCGCCCAAGCTCTCCCTGGCGAGCAGTACTTC
CDR3: CASSAQALPGEQYF

D: TRBD1
V: TRBV18
J: TRBJ1-5
size: -
DNA: TGTGCCAGCTCACAACAGCCCGGACAGGGCAATCAGCCCCAGCATTTT
CDR3: CASSQQPGQGNQPQHF

D: -
V: TRBV27
J: TRBJ1-3
size: once
DNA: TGTGCCAGCAGTTTATCGGGTTTAATCGGAAACACCATATATTTT
CDR3: CASSLSGLIGNTIYF

D: -
V: TRBV19
J: TRBJ2-1
size: -
DNA: TGTGCCAGTAGTATAGTCGGCAGGGCGGTAGATGAGCAGTTCTTC
CDR3: CASSIVGRAVDEQFF

D: TRBD2
V: TRBV7-2
J: TRBJ2-5
size: -
DNA: TGTGCCAGCAGCTTAGGGATAGCGGGAGGAGAAGAGACCCAGTACTTC
CDR3: CASSLGIAGGEETQYF

D: -
V: TRBV27
J: TRBJ2-2
size: -
DNA: TGTGCCAGCAGTTCCCGGGACATAGTAGCGACCGGGGAGCTGTTTTTT
CDR3: CASSSRDIVATGELFF

D: -
V: TRBV6-5
J: TRBJ2-7
size: -
DNA: TGTGCCAGCAGTTCACCGGGGATCTACGAGCAGTACTTC
CDR3: CASSSPGIYEQYF

D: -
V: TRBV9
J: TRBJ2-5
size: -
DNA: TGTGCCAGCAGCGTAGCTCAGGGGCCCCAAGAGACCCAGTACTTC
CDR3: CASSVAQGPQETQYF

D: TRBD1
V: TRBV11-1
J: TRBJ2-7
size: once
DNA: TGTGCCAGCAGCGGCCGGGACAGGGGGCTCTACGAGCAGTACTTC
CDR3: CASSGRDRGLYEQYF

D: TRBD2
V: TRBV11-1
J: TRBJ2-1
size: -
DNA: TGTGCCAGCAGCTTAGGCGGGAGATACAATGAGCAGTTCTTC
CDR3: CASSLGGRYNEQFF

D: TRBD2
V: TRBV11-2
J: TRBJ2-7
size: once
DNA: TGTGCCAGCAGCCAAGAACTAGCGGGAACCTACGAGCAGTACTTC
CDR3: CASSQELAGTYEQYF

D: -
V: TRBV15
J: TRBJ1-3
size: -
DNA: TGTGCCACCAGCAGAGACCCAGGCTCTGGAAACACCATATATTTT
CDR3: CATSRDPGSGNTIYF

D: -
V: TRBV5-6
J: TRBJ1-2
size: -
DNA: TGTGCCAGCAGCTTGGCACAGATGGTCTATGGCTACACCTTC
CDR3: CASSLAQMVYGYTF

D: -
V: TRBV5-1
J: TRBJ2-7
size: -
DNA: TGCGCCAGCAGTTCGGACGGAGACTACGAGCAGTACTTC
CDR3: CASSSDGDYEQYF

D: -
V: TRBV7-2
J: TRBJ2-1
size: few
DNA: TGTGCCAGCAGCTCCGGGACTCGAACCGATCGCTCCTACAATGAGCAGTTCTTC
CDR3: CASSSGTRTDRSYNEQFF

D: TRBD1
V: TRBV13
J: TRBJ1-2
size: -
DNA: TGTGCCAGCAGCAACCGGGACAGTCAGCTCTATGGCTACACCTTC
CDR3: CASSNRDSQLYGYTF

D: TRBD1
V: TRBV7-9
J: TRBJ1-2
size: -
DNA: TGTGCCAGCAGCTCCGAACCGGGACAGGGCTCGGACTATGGCTACACCTTC
CDR3: CASSSEPGQGSDYGYTF

D: TRBD2
V: TRBV5-4
J: TRBJ2-5
size: -
DNA: TGTGCCAGCAGCTTGCCTAGCGGGAGGGCCGGGGAGACCCAGTACTTC
CDR3: CASSLPSGRAGETQYF

D: TRBD2
V: TRBV9
J: TRBJ2-1
size: once
DNA: TGTGCCAGCAGCGTAGAAGCGGGGGGAACTGGAGGCGAGCAGTTCTTC
CDR3: CASSVEAGGTGGEQFF

D: -
V: TRBV19
J: TRBJ1-2
size: -
DNA: TGTGCCAGTAGTTCGACGGGACCCTCAAAGCGGGGCTACACCTTC
CDR3: CASSSTGPSKRGYTF

D: TRBD2
V: TRBV5-1
J: TRBJ2-1
size: -
DNA: TGCGCCAGCAGCTTGGGGGGCGGGAGGGCCTATGAGCAGTTCTTC
CDR3: CASSLGGGRAYEQFF

D: -
V: TRBV5-4
J: TRBJ2-3
size: -
DNA: TGTGCCAGCACTTCCGGGGGTTACACAGATACGCAGTATTTT
CDR3: CASTSGGYTDTQYF

D: TRBD2
V: TRBV5-1
J: TRBJ2-3
size: -
DNA: TGCGCCAGCAGCTTGGAGGGACTAGCGGTCACAGATACGCAGTATTTT
CDR3: CASSLEGLAVTDTQYF

D: -
V: TRBV5-1
J: TRBJ1-3
size: -
DNA: TGCGCCAGCAGCTCCGGACAAGAGTCTGGAAACACCATATATTTT
CDR3: CASSSGQESGNTIYF

D: -
V: TRBV7-9
J: TRBJ2-5
size: -
DNA: TGTGCCAGCAGCTTAGTAGGGGTAGAGACCCAGTACTTC
CDR3: CASSLVGVETQYF